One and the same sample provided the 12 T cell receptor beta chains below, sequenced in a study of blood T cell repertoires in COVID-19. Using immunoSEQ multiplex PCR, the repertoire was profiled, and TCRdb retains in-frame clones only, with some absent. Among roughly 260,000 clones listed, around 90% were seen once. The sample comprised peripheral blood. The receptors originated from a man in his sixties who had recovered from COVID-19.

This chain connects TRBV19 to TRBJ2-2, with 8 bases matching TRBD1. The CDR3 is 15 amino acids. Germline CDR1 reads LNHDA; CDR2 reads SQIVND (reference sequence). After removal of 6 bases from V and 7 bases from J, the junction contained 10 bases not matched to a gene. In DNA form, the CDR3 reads TGTGCCAGTAGCCGACAGGGGTATGGTAACGGGGAGCTGTTTTTT. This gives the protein CASSRQGYGNGELFF. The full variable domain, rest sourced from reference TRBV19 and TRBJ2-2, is DGGITQSPKYLFRKEGQNVTLSCEQNLNHDAMYWYRQDPGQGLRLIYYSQIVNDFQKGDIAEGYSVSREKKESFPLTVTSAQKNPTAFYLCASSRQGYGNGELFFGEGSRLTVL.

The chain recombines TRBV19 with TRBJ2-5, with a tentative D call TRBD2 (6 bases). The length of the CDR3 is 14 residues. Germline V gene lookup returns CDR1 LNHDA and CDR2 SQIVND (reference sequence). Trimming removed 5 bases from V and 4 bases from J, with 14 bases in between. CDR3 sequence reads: CASSVTSTTETQYF. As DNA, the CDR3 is TGTGCCAGTAGTGTTACTAGCACCACAGAGACCCAGTACTTC. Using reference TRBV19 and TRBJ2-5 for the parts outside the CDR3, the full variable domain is DGGITQSPKYLFRKEGQNVTLSCEQNLNHDAMYWYRQDPGQGLRLIYYSQIVNDFQKGDIAEGYSVSREKKESFPLTVTSAQKNPTAFYLCASSVTSTTETQYFGPGTRLLVL.

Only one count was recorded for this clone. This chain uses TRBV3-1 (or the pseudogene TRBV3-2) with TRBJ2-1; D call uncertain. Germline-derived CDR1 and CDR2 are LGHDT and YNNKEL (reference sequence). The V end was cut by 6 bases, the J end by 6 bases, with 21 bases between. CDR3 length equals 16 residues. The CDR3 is CASSPRYLSPSNEQFF. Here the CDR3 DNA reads TGTGCCAGCAGTCCCCGTTATCTTTCTCCGTCCAATGAGCAGTTCTTC.

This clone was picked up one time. CDR3 DNA sequence: TGTGCCAGCAGCTTGGTGCCCGGACAGGGATCTGGGGCCAACGTCCTGACTTTC. Encoded protein: CASSLVPGQGSGANVLTF. The chain employs TRBV5-5 and TRBJ2-6; 8 positions match TRBD1. Germline assignment: CDR1 SGHKS and CDR2 YYEKEE (reference sequence). V lost 0 bases to trimming and J lost 1 base; unmatched junction nucleotides: 6. The CDR3 is 18 residues long.

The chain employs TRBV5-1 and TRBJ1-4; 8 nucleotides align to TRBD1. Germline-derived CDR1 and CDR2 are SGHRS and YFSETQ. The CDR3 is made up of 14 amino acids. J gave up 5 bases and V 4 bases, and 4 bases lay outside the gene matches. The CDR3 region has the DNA TGCGCCAGCAGCCCGGGACAGGAAAATGAAAAACTGTTTTTT. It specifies CASSPGQENEKLFF.

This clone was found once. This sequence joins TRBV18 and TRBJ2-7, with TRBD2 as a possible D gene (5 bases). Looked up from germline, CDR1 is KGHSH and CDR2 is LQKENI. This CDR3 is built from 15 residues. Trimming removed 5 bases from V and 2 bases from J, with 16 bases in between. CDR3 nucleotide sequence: TGTGCCAGCTCAACGCAGGAGGCTCTAACCTACGAGCAGTACTTC. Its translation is CASSTQEALTYEQYF. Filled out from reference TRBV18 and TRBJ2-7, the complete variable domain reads NAGVMQNPRHLVRRRGQEARLRCSPMKGHSHVYWYRQLPEEGLKFMVYLQKENIIDESGMPKERFSAEFPKEGPSILRIQQVVRGDSAAYFCASSTQEALTYEQYFGPGTRLTVT.

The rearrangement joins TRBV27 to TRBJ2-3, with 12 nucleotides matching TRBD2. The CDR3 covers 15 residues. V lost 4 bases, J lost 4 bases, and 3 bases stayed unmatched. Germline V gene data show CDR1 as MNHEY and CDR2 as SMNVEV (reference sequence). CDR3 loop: CASSWTSGVPDTQYF. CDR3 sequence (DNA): TGTGCCAGCAGTTGGACTAGCGGGGTTCCAGATACGCAGTATTTT.

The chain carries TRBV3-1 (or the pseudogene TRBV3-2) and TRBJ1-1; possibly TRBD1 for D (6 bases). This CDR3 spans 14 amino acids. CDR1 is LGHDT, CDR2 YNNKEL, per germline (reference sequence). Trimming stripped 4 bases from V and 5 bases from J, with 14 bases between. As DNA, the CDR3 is TGTGCCAGCAGCCCCCACCAGGGGAGTACTGAAGCTTTCTTT. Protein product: CASSPHQGSTEAFF.

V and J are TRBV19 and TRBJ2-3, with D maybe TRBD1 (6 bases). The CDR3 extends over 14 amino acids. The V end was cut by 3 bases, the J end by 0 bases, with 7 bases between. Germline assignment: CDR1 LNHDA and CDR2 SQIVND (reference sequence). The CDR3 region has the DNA TGTGCCAGTAGTATGGGACATAGCACAGATACGCAGTATTTT. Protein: CASSMGHSTDTQYF.

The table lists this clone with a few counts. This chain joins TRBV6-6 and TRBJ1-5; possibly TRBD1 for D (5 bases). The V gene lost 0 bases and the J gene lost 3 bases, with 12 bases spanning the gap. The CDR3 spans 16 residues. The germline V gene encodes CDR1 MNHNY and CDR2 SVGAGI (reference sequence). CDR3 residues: CASSYSMGGTNQPQHF. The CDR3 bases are TGTGCCAGCAGTTACTCGATGGGGGGGACCAATCAGCCCCAGCATTTT.

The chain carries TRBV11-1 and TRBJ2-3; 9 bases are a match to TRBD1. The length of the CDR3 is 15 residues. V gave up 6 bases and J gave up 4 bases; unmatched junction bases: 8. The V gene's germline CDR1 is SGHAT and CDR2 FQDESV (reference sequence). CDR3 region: CASRDRQGVPDTQYF. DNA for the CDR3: TGTGCCAGCAGGGATCGACAGGGGGTCCCAGATACGCAGTATTTT.

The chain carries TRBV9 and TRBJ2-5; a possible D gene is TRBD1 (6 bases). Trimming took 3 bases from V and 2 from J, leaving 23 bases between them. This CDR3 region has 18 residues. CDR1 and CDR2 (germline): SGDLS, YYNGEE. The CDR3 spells CASSGPGQRTRSQETQYF. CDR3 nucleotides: TGTGCCAGCAGCGGACCTGGACAGCGAACGAGGTCACAAGAGACCCAGTACTTC.